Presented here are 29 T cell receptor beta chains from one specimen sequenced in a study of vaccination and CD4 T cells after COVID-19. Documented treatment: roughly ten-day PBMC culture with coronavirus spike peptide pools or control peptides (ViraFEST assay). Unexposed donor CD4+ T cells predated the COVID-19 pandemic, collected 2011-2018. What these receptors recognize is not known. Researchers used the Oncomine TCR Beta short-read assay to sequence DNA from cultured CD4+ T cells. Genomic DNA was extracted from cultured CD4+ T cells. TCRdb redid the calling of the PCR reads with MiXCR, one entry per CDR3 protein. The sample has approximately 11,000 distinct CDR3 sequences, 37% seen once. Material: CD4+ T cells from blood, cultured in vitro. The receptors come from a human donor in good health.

CDR3 amino acids: CSAREGGTGLGQPQHF. CDR3 coding DNA: TGCAGTGCTAGAGAGGGGGGGACAGGGCTCGGACAGCCCCAGCATTTT. The J gene is TRBJ1-5, the V gene TRBV20-1; 9 nucleotides line up with TRBD1. CDR3 size: 16 residues. Trimming at V came to 0 bases and at J to 7 bases, leaving 10 bases not matched to a gene. CDR1 and CDR2 (germline): DFQATT, SNEGSKA (reference sequence).

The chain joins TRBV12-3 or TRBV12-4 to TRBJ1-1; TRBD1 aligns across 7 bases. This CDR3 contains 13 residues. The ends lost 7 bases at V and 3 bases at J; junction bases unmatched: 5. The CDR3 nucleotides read TGTGCCAGCAACAGGGGTCGGGACACTGAAGCTTTCTTT. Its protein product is CASNRGRDTEAFF.

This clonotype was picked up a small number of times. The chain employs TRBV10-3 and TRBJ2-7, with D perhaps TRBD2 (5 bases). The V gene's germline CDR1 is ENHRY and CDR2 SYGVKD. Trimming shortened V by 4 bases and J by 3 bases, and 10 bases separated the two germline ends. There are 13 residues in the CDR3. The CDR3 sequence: CAISAPGNYEQYF. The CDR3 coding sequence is TGTGCCATCAGTGCCCCGGGGAACTACGAGCAGTACTTC.

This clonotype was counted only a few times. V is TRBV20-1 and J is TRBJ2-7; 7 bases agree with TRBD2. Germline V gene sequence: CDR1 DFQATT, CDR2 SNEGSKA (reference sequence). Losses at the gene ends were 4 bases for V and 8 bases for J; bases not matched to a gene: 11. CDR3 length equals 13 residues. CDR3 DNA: TGCAGTGCTACTAGCGGCGCCCTCCCTCAGCAGTACTTC. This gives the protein CSATSGALPQQYF.

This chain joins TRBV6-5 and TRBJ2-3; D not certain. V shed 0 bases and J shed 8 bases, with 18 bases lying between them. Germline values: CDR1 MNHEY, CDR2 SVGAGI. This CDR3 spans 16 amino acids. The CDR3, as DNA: TGTGCCAGCAGTTACTCGAGGCCCCCCCTCGCGCCTACGCAGTATTTT. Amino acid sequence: CASSYSRPPLAPTQYF.

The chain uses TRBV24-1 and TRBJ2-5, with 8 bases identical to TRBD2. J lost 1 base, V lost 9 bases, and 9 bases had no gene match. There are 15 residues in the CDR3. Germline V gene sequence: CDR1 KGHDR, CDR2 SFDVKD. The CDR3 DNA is TGTGCCACCTCAAGGCTAACTAGCGGCCAAGAGACCCAGTACTTC. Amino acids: CATSRLTSGQETQYF.

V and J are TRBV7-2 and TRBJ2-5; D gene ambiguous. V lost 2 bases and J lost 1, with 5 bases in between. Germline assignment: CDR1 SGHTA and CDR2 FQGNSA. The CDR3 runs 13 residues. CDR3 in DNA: TGTGCCAGCAGCTTACGGCCCCAAGAGACCCAGTACTTC. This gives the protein CASSLRPQETQYF.

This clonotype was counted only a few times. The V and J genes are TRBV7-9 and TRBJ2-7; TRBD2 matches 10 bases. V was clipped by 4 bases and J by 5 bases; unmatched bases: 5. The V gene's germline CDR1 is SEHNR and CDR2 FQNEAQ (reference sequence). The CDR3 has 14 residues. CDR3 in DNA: TGTGCCAGCAGCTCAGGACTAGCGGTCGACGAGCAGTACTTC. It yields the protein CASSSGLAVDEQYF.

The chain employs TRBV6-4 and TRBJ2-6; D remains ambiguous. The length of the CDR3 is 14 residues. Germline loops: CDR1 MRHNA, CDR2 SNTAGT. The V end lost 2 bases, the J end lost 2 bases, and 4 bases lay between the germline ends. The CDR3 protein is CASSDGAGANVLTF. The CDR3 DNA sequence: TGTGCCAGCAGTGACGGGGCTGGGGCCAACGTCCTGACTTTC.

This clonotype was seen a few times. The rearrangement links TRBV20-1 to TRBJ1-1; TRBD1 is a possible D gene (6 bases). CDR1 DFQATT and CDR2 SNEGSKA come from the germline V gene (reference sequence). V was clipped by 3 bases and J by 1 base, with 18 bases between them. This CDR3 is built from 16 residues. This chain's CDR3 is CSASHPGGLGNTEAFF. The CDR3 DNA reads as TGCAGTGCTAGTCATCCCGGGGGGCTGGGGAACACTGAAGCTTTCTTT.

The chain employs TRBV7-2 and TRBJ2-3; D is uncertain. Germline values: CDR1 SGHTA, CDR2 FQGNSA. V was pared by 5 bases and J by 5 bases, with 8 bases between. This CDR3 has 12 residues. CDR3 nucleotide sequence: TGTGCCAGCAGCCTTGGGCGAGATACGCAGTATTTT. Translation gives CASSLGRDTQYF.

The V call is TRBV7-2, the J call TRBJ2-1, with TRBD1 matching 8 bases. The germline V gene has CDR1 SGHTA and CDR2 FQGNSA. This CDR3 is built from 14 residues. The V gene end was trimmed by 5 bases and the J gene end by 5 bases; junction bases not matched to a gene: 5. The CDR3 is CASSVYRGNNEQFF. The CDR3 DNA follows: TGTGCCAGCAGCGTGTACAGGGGGAACAATGAGCAGTTCTTC.

Written as DNA, the CDR3 is TGTGCCAGCAGCTTAGGCCCGGGAGGGGCCTACGAGCAGTACTTC. It yields the protein CASSLGPGGAYEQYF. V is TRBV11-1 and J is TRBJ2-7; 8 positions match TRBD2. Germline loops: CDR1 SGHAT, CDR2 FQDESV (reference sequence). V trimming: 1 base; J trimming: 2 bases; junction bases outside the gene matches: 4. The CDR3 covers 15 residues.

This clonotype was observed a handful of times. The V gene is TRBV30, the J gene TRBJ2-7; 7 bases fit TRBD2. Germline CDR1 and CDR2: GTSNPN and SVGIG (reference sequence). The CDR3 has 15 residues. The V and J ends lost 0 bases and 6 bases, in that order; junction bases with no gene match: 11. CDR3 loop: CAWSVLYGGSTEQYF. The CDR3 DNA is TGTGCCTGGAGTGTACTATACGGGGGGTCCACCGAGCAGTACTTC.

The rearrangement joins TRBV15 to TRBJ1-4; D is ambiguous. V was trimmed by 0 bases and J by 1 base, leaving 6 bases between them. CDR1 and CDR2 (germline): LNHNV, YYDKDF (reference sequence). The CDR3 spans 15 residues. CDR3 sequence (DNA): TGTGCCACCAGCAGAGATGGGCGAACTAATGAAAAACTGTTTTTT. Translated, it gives CATSRDGRTNEKLFF.

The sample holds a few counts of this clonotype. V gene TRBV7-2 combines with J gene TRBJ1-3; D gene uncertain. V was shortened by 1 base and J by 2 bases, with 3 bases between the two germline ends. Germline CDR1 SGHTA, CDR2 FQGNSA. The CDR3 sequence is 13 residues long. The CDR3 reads CASSLVAGNTIYF. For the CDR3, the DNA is TGTGCCAGCAGCTTAGTAGCTGGAAACACCATATATTTT.

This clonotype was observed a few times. The chain's CDR3 is CASSLMGGQETQYF. The DNA for the CDR3 is TGTGCCAGCAGCTTAATGGGGGGCCAAGAGACCCAGTACTTC. This chain joins TRBV7-3 and TRBJ2-5; a weak D match, TRBD2 (6 bases). From germline, CDR1 is SGHTA and CDR2 FQGTGA. V was clipped by 1 base and J by 1 base, with 7 bases between them. This CDR3 is 14 amino acids long.

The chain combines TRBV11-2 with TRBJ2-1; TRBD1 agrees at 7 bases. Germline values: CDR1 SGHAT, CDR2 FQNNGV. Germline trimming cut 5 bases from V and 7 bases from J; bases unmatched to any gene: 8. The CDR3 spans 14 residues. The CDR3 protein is CASSEQGFGNEQFF. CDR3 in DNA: TGTGCCAGCAGCGAACAGGGGTTCGGGAATGAGCAGTTCTTC. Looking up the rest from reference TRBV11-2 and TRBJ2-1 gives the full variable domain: EAGVAQSPRYKIIEKRQSVAFWCNPISGHATLYWYQQILGQGPKLLIQFQNNGVVDDSQLPKDRFSAERLKGVDSTLKIQPAKLEDSAVYLCASSEQGFGNEQFFGPGTRLTVL.

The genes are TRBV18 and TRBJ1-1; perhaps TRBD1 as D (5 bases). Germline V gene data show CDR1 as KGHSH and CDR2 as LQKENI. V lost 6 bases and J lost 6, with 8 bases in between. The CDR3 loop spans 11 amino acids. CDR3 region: CASSEGPEAFF. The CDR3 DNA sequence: TGTGCCAGCTCGGAGGGACCTGAAGCTTTCTTT.

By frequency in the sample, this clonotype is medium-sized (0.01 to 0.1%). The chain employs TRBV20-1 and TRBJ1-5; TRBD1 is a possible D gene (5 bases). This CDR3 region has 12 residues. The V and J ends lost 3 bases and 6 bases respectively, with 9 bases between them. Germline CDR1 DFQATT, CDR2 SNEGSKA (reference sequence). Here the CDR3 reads CSARQGTQPQHF. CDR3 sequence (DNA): TGCAGTGCTAGGCAGGGAACTCAGCCCCAGCATTTT.

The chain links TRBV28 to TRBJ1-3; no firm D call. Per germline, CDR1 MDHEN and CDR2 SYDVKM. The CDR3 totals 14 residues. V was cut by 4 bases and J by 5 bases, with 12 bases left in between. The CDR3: CASSYQRVRNTIYF. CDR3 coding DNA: TGTGCCAGCAGTTACCAAAGAGTGCGAAACACCATATATTTT.

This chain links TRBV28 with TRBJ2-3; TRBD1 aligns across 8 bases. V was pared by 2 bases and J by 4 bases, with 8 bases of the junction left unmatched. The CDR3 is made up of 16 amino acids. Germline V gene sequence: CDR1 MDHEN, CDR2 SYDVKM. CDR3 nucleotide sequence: TGTGCCAGCAGTTTAGGCCCAGCAGGGGGCGCAGATACGCAGTATTTT. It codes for CASSLGPAGGADTQYF.

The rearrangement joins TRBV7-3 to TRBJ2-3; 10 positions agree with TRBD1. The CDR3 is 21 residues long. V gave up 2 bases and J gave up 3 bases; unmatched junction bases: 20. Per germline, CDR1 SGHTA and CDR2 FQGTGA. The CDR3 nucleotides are TGTGCCAGCAGCTTATCGACGCGGGACAGGGGAAGCCAGCGGGGTACAGATACGCAGTATTTT. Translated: CASSLSTRDRGSQRGTDTQYF.

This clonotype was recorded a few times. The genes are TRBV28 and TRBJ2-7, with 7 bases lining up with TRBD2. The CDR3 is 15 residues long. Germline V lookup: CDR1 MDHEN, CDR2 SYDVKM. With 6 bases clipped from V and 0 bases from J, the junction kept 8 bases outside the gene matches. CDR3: CASSHSGSRSYEQYF. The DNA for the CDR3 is TGTGCCAGCAGCCATAGCGGGTCTCGCTCCTACGAGCAGTACTTC.

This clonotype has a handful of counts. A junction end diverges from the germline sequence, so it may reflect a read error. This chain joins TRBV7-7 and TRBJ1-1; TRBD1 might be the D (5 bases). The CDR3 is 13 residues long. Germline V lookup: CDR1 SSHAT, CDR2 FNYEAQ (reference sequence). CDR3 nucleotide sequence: TGTGCTAGCAGCTTAGAAAGGGGCACTGAAGCTTTCTTT. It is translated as CASSLERGTEAFF.

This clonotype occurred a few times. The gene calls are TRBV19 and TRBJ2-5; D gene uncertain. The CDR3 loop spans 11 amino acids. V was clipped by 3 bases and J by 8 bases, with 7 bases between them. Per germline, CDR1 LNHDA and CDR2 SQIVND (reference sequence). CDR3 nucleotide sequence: TGTGCCAGTAGTATTAGGGAAACCCAGTACTTC. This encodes CASSIRETQYF.

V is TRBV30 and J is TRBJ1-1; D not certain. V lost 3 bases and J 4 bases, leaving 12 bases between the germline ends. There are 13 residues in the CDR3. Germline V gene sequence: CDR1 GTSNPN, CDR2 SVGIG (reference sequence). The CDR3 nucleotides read TGTGCCTGGAGCTCCGGTGTCAGCACTGAAGCTTTCTTT. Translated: CAWSSGVSTEAFF.

The CDR3 bases are TGCGCCAGCAGCCGAACGGGAGCTGGGTCAGAGACCCAGTACTTC. The encoded protein is CASSRTGAGSETQYF. This sequence joins TRBV4-3 and TRBJ2-5; TRBD2 might be the D (6 bases). In germline, CDR1 is LGHNA, CDR2 YSLEER. The CDR3 spans 15 residues. Trimming stripped 4 bases from V and 4 bases from J, with 16 bases between.

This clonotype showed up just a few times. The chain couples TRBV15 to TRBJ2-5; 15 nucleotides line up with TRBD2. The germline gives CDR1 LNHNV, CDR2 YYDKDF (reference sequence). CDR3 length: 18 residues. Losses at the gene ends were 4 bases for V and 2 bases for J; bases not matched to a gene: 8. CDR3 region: CATSKGLAGGGGQETQYF. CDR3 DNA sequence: TGTGCCACCAGCAAGGGACTAGCGGGAGGAGGAGGACAAGAGACCCAGTACTTC.